These 21 T cell receptor beta chains were sequenced from one sample in a study of T cell responses to AZD1222 COVID-19 vaccine. The assay was immunoSEQ multiplex PCR, and TCRdb's table has in-frame clones only and misses some. The sample consists of roughly 100,000 clones, about 88% of them appearing once. The sequenced sample was peripheral blood, obtained on day 0 of AZD1222 vaccination. The receptors derive from an adult in good health.

This chain joins TRBV7-3 and TRBJ1-1; D call uncertain. The CDR3 runs to 13 residues. Germline V gene data show CDR1 as SGHTA and CDR2 as FQGTGA. Trimming shortened V by 5 bases and J by 1 base, and 8 bases separated the two germline ends. Here the CDR3 reads CASSLQPNTEAFF. The CDR3 region has the DNA TGTGCCAGCAGCCTGCAACCGAACACTGAAGCTTTCTTT.

The V gene is TRBV5-1, the J gene TRBJ1-1, with 10 bases aligning to TRBD1. The length of the CDR3 is 13 residues. Germline V lookup: CDR1 SGHRS, CDR2 YFSETQ. The V and J ends lost 4 bases and 5 bases, in that order; junction bases with no gene match: 2. The CDR3 coding sequence is TGCGCCAGCAGCGGGACAGGGGTGACTGAAGCTTTCTTT. This codes for CASSGTGVTEAFF.

The genes are TRBV4-2 and TRBJ1-1; D unresolved. CDR1 is LGHNA, CDR2 YNFKEQ, per germline. V gave up 0 bases and J gave up 0 bases, with 11 bases separating them. The CDR3 length is 16 residues. Here the CDR3 reads CASSQDRAVMNTEAFF. Here the CDR3 DNA reads TGTGCCAGCAGCCAAGATAGGGCAGTCATGAACACTGAAGCTTTCTTT.

This sequence joins TRBV4-2 and TRBJ2-1; 9 positions match TRBD2. CDR3 length: 15 residues. J was trimmed by 4 bases and V by 4 bases; bases with no gene match: 5. Looked up from germline, CDR1 is LGHNA and CDR2 is YNFKEQ. CDR3 bases: TGTGCCAGCAGCCCAGTAGCGGGGGATTACAATGAGCAGTTCTTC. Its protein is CASSPVAGDYNEQFF.

The genes are TRBV28 and TRBJ2-1; D ambiguous. V dropped 10 bases and J dropped 6 bases, with 16 bases sitting between them. In germline, CDR1 is MDHEN, CDR2 SYDVKM. The CDR3 length is 13 residues. The CDR3 protein is CAIPPGFRNEQFF. CDR3 bases: TGTGCCATCCCACCAGGTTTTCGCAATGAGCAGTTCTTC.

This chain links TRBV7-2 with TRBJ2-7; TRBD2 aligns across 12 bases. This CDR3 is built from 15 residues. Trimming at V came to 5 bases and at J to 2 bases, leaving 4 bases not matched to a gene. The germline V gene has CDR1 SGHTA and CDR2 FQGNSA. The CDR3 DNA sequence: TGTGCCAGCAGCACCGGACTAGCGGGAACCTACGAGCAGTACTTC. This gives the protein CASSTGLAGTYEQYF.

The gene calls are TRBV5-4 and TRBJ1-1, with D uncertain. The CDR3 is 12 amino acids. Germline lookup yields CDR1 SGHNT and CDR2 YYREEE (reference sequence). V dropped 1 base and J dropped 1 base, with 2 bases sitting between them. CDR3 DNA: TGTGCCAGCAGCTTGCCGAACACTGAAGCTTTCTTT. The encoded protein is CASSLPNTEAFF.

The chain has TRBV6-2 or TRBV6-3 and TRBJ1-5; D might be TRBD1 (5 bases). The CDR3 length is 16 residues. Germline loops: CDR1 MNHEY, CDR2 SVGEGT. V lost 6 bases and J 4 bases, leaving 19 bases between the germline ends. Here the CDR3 reads CASSPIRELWNQPQHF. The CDR3 DNA reads TGTGCCAGCAGCCCCATCAGGGAATTATGGAATCAGCCCCAGCATTTT.

This clone showed up just once. The chain uses TRBV24-1 and TRBJ2-3; possible D gene TRBD2, 6 bases. Trimming took 7 bases from V and 0 from J, leaving 10 bases between them. The CDR3 sequence is 14 residues long. Germline CDR1 and CDR2: KGHDR and SFDVKD. The CDR3, as DNA: TGTGCCACCAGCCCACGGGGGAGCACAGATACGCAGTATTTT. Translating gives CATSPRGSTDTQYF.

Written as DNA, the CDR3 is TGTGCCAGTAGTAACACTTTTGTGCAGTTCTTC. This sequence encodes CASSNTFVQFF. The rearrangement uses TRBV19 and TRBJ2-1; D remains ambiguous. With 4 bases removed from V and 12 bases from J, the gap between germline ends came to 10 bases. There are 11 residues in the CDR3. Germline V gene lookup returns CDR1 LNHDA and CDR2 SQIVND (reference sequence).

The chain carries TRBV7-6 and TRBJ2-7, with D perhaps TRBD1 (5 bases). CDR1 is SGHVS, CDR2 FNYEAQ, per germline. The V gene lost 1 base and the J gene lost 5 bases, with 12 bases spanning the gap. This CDR3 contains 14 residues. The CDR3 DNA reads as TGTGCCAGCAGCTTAGGAGCAGGGTACCACGAGCAGTACTTC. Protein product: CASSLGAGYHEQYF.

The J gene is TRBJ2-1, the V gene TRBV28; 8 bases are a match to TRBD2. CDR1 is MDHEN and CDR2 is SYDVKM in the germline V gene. Germline trimming cut 3 bases from V and 8 bases from J; bases unmatched to any gene: 12. The CDR3 is made up of 16 amino acids. As DNA, the CDR3 is TGTGCCAGCAGTTTGACTAGCGCCCCCGGTCACGATGAGCAGTTCTTC. It is translated as CASSLTSAPGHDEQFF.

This chain uses TRBV6-2 or TRBV6-3 with TRBJ2-7, with 14 bases matching TRBD2. The ends lost 6 bases at V and 3 bases at J; junction bases unmatched: 7. The CDR3 runs 16 residues. Germline V gives CDR1 MNHEY, CDR2 SVGEGT. The CDR3 DNA sequence: TGTGCCAGCAGCCTTCGGGGACTAGCGGGAGACTACGAGCAGTACTTC. Translated: CASSLRGLAGDYEQYF.

This chain uses TRBV12-3 or TRBV12-4 with TRBJ2-5; D is unresolved. The CDR3 is 12 residues long. Trimming removed 3 bases at V and 5 bases at J, with 7 bases between. The CDR3 sequence: CASSFLYETQYF. The CDR3 coding sequence is TGTGCCAGCAGTTTTCTATACGAGACCCAGTACTTC.

V gene TRBV28 combines with J gene TRBJ1-1; the match to TRBD1 covers 9 bases. Trimming removed 6 bases from V and 6 bases from J; junction bases left unmatched: 8. The CDR3 consists of 14 residues. Looked up from germline, CDR1 is MDHEN and CDR2 is SYDVKM. The CDR3 sequence: CASSRQGVFAEAFF. The CDR3 coding sequence is TGTGCCAGCAGCCGACAGGGGGTGTTCGCTGAAGCTTTCTTT.

V and J are TRBV19 and TRBJ1-5, with a possible D match to TRBD1 (5 bases). The CDR3 runs to 17 residues. Germline-derived CDR1 and CDR2 are LNHDA and SQIVND (reference sequence). The ends were cut back, 5 bases at V and 1 base at J, with 18 bases in the middle. The CDR3 nucleotides read TGTGCCAGTAGTGACCCTGGGCAGGGTCTGAGCAATCAGCCCCAGCATTTT. The encoded protein is CASSDPGQGLSNQPQHF.

The chain joins TRBV5-1 to TRBJ2-1; 7 bases agree with TRBD1. V gave up 0 bases and J gave up 4 bases; unmatched junction bases: 7. The germline V gene encodes CDR1 SGHRS and CDR2 YFSETQ. The CDR3 length is 16 residues. CDR3 bases: TGCGCCAGCAGCTTGGGGACCGGGACAGTATACAATGAGCAGTTCTTC. Amino acid sequence: CASSLGTGTVYNEQFF.

The chain employs TRBV5-1 and TRBJ2-7; D may match TRBD1 or TRBD2 (5 bases each). This CDR3 has 12 residues. CDR1 SGHRS and CDR2 YFSETQ come from the germline V gene. Trimming stripped 4 bases from V and 7 bases from J, with 12 bases between. The CDR3 DNA is TGCGCCAGCAGCCCCGGGACCGGAGAGCAGTACTTC. As protein: CASSPGTGEQYF.

Only one count was recorded for this clone. The chain combines TRBV15 with TRBJ1-3; maybe TRBD1 (6 bases). With 4 bases removed from V and 0 bases from J, the gap between germline ends came to 13 bases. From germline, CDR1 is LNHNV and CDR2 YYDKDF (reference sequence). The CDR3 contains 16 residues. The CDR3 sequence: CATSTHQGLSGNTIYF. CDR3 nucleotides: TGTGCCACCAGCACTCATCAGGGGCTCTCTGGAAACACCATATATTTT.

The rearrangement uses TRBV4-2 and TRBJ2-7, with 15 bases that match TRBD2. The germline gives CDR1 LGHNA, CDR2 YNFKEQ. The J segment lost 5 bases and the V segment lost 4 bases, leaving 21 bases of the junction unmatched. This CDR3 is 21 amino acids long. CDR3 protein: CASSRLSGDSGTSGRSDEQYF. CDR3 nucleotides: TGTGCCAGCAGCCGACTGTCGGGAGACTCTGGGACTAGCGGGAGGTCCGACGAGCAGTACTTC.

The rearrangement links TRBV7-2 to TRBJ2-7; the match to TRBD2 covers 7 bases. V shed 1 base and J 6 bases; nucleotides not matched to a gene: 3. CDR3 length: 13 residues. CDR1 and CDR2 from the germline V gene are SGHTA and FQGNSA. For the CDR3, the DNA is TGTGCCAGCAGCTTAGAAGTAGCGGGCGAGCAGTACTTC. Translated, it gives CASSLEVAGEQYF.